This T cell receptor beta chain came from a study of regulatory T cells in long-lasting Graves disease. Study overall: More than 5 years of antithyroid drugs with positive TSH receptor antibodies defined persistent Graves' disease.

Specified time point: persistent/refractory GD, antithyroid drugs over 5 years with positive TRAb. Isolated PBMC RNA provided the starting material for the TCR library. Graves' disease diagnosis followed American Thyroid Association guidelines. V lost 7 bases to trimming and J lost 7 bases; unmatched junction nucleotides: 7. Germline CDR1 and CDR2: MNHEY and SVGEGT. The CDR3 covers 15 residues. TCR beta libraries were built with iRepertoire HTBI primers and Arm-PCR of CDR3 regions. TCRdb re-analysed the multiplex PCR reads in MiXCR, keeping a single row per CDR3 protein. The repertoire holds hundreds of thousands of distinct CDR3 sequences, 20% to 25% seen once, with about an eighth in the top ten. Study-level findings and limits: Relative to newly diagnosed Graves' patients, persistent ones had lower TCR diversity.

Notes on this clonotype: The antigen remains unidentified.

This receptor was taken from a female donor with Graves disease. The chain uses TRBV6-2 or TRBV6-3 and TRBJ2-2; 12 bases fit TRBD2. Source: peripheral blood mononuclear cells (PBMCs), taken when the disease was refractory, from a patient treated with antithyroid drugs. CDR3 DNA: TGTGCCAGCATCCTAGCGGGGGGGCATGTCGGGGAGCTGTTTTTT. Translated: CASILAGGHVGELFF.